This paragraph reports one T cell receptor beta chain. The record originates from a study of control samples from healthy donors and cancer patients. V lost 6 bases, J lost 4 bases, and 4 bases lay in between. The CDR3 has 10 amino acids. Looked up from germline, CDR1 is WNHNN and CDR2 is SYGVQD (reference sequence). Assay used: immunoSEQ multiplex PCR; TCRdb lists only in-frame clones, some missing. The table lists 150,000 to 200,000 clones, 92% of them singletons, with about 0.73% in the top ten. V usage is TRBV10-1 and J usage is TRBJ2-7; D gene unclear. The TCR sequence derives from a woman in her 30s in good health. Sequencing input: blood. The CDR3 loop is CASSAYEQYF. As DNA, the CDR3 is TGCGCCAGCAGCGCGTACGAGCAGTACTTC.